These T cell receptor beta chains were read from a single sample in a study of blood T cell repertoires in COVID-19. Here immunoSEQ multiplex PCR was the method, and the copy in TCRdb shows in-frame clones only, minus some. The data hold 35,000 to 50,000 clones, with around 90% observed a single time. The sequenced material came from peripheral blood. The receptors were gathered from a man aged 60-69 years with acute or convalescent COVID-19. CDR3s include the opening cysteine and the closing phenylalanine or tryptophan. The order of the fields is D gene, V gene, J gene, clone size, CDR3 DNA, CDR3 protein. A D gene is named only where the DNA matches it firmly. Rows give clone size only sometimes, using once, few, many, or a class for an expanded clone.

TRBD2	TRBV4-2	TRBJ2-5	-	TGTGCCAGCAGCCACGCGGGGGCGGGGGGGCCTCTGGAGACCCAGTACTTC	CASSHAGAGGPLETQYF
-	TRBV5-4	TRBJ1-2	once	TGTGCCAGCAGCTTCCAAGGAGGCCTTGGCTACACCTTC	CASSFQGGLGYTF
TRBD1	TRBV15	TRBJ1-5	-	TGTGCCACCAGCACAGATCGGACAGGGGGATTTTTGGATCAGCCCCAGCATTTT	CATSTDRTGGFLDQPQHF
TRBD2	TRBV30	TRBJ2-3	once	TGTGCCTGGAGTGTATCGGGGGGGTCCACAGATACGCAGTATTTT	CAWSVSGGSTDTQYF
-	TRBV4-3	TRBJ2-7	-	TGCGCCAGCAGCCAAGGAGGCGGGTATCGGTACGAGCAGTACTTC	CASSQGGGYRYEQYF
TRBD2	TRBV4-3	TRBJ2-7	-	TGCGCCAGCAGCCAGGTCGGACTAGCGGGGGGCTACTACGAGCAGTACTTC	CASSQVGLAGGYYEQYF
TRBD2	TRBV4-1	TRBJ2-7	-	TGCGCCAGCAGCCAAGAAGTTGGGGGGAGGGCGTCCGCGAACTTC	CASSQEVGGRASANF
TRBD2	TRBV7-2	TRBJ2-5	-	TGTGCCAGCAGCTTAAGCCTAGCGGGGCAAGAGACCCAGTACTTC	CASSLSLAGQETQYF
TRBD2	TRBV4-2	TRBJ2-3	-	TGTGCCAGCAGCCAAGCGACTAGCGGGGGGGCCCCCACAGATACGCAGTATTTT	CASSQATSGGAPTDTQYF
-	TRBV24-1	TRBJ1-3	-	TGTGCCACCAGTGATTTTAGCGGAAACACCATATATTTT	CATSDFSGNTIYF
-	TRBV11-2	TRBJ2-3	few	TGTGCCAGCAGGTACACAGATACGCAGTATTTT	CASRYTDTQYF
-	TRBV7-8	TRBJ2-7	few	TGTGCCAGCAGCTTAGGGTCAGGGTACGAGCAGTACTTC	CASSLGSGYEQYF
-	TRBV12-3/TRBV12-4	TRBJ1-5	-	TGTGCCAGCAGCGCGGATAGCAATCAGCCCCAGCATTTT	CASSADSNQPQHF
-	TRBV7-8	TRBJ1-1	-	TGTGCCAGCAGCCCCCCGGGCCGGTGGGTTGGACAGACTAACACTGAAGCTTTCTTT	CASSPPGRWVGQTNTEAFF
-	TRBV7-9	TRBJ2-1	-	TGTGCCAGCAGCTTATCGCCGACAGCTTTGAATTACAATGAGCAGTTCTTC	CASSLSPTALNYNEQFF
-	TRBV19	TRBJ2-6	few	TGTGCCAGTAGTATCCCCCGCTTCGACAGGAGGCTCCGGGCCAACGTCCTGACTTTC	CASSIPRFDRRLRANVLTF
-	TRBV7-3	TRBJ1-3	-	TGTGCCAGCAGCTTAACAGTAGTCTCTGGAAACACCATATATTTT	CASSLTVVSGNTIYF
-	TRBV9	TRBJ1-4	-	TGTGCCAGCACCTTAACAGATGCAACTAATGAAAAACTGTTTTTT	CASTLTDATNEKLFF
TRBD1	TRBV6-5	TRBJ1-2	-	TGTGCCAGCGGCTGGGACAGGGCTAACTATGGCTACACCTTC	CASGWDRANYGYTF
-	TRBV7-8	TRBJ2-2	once	TGTGCCAGCAGCTTAGGTGGCTACACCGGGGAGCTGTTTTTT	CASSLGGYTGELFF
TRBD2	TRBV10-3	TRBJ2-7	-	TGTGCCATCGGGCCGGGGGGGGCCTACGAGCAGTACTTC	CAIGPGGAYEQYF
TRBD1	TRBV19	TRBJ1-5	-	TGTGCCAGTAGTAACCGGGACAGGGGGCGATTACAGCCCCAGCATTTT	CASSNRDRGRLQPQHF
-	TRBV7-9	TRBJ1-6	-	TGTGCCAGCAGCCTCGACAGAATTTCACCCCTCCACTTT	CASSLDRISPLHF
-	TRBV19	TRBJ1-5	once	TGTGCCAGTAGTGAGACAGACCAGCAGCCCCAGCATTTT	CASSETDQQPQHF
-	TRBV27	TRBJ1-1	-	TGTGCCAGCAGTTTAAGTGTGGGAGGGCCTTGGAGGGGTATGAACACTGAAGCTTTCTTT	CASSLSVGGPWRGMNTEAFF
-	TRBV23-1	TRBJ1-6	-	TGCGCCAGCAGACCGGGGGGGGTGAGAGATAATTCACCCCTCCACTTT	CASRPGGVRDNSPLHF
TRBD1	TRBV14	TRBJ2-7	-	TGTGCCAGCAGCCTCACACCCGGGACAGCCTACGAGCAGTACTTC	CASSLTPGTAYEQYF
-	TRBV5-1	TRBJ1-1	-	TGCGCCAGCAGCTTGGATTCGGGGGGTCGAGGCACTGAAGCTTTCTTT	CASSLDSGGRGTEAFF
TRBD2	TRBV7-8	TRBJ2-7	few	TGTGCCAGCAGCTTAAGTACTAGCGGGCCCTACGAGCAGTACTTC	CASSLSTSGPYEQYF
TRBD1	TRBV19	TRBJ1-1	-	TGTGCCAGTAGTAGCCAGGGGGAAGGCACTGAAGCTTTCTTT	CASSSQGEGTEAFF
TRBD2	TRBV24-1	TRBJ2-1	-	TGTGCCACCAGTGGCTGGACTAGCGGGGGGGCCAGTGAGCAGTTCTTC	CATSGWTSGGASEQFF
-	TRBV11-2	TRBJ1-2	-	TGTGCCAGCAGCTTAGAAATCACAGGAAACTATGGCTACACCTTC	CASSLEITGNYGYTF
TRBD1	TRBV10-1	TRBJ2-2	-	TGCGCCAGCAGTGAAACAGGGGCGGCCGGGGAGCTGTTTTTT	CASSETGAAGELFF
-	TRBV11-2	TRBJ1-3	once	TGTGCCAGCAGCCCCAGGGTTGGGACTGGAAACACCATATATTTT	CASSPRVGTGNTIYF
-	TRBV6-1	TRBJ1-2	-	TGTGCCAGCGATAAAGGACTATGGGGCTACACCTTC	CASDKGLWGYTF
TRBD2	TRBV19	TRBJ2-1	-	TGTGCCAGTAGTATTGGTAGCGGGGGGTACAATGAGCAGTTCTTC	CASSIGSGGYNEQFF
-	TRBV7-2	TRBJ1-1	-	TGTGCCAGCAGCCAGCAACCCACAGGGATAAACACTGAAGCTTTCTTT	CASSQQPTGINTEAFF
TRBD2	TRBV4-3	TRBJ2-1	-	TGCGCCAGCAGCCAAGGGGGACTAGCTGTCAATGAGCAGTTCTTC	CASSQGGLAVNEQFF
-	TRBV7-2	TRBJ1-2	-	TGTGCCAGCAGCTTAAATAGGGACATCAACTATGGCTACACCTTC	CASSLNRDINYGYTF
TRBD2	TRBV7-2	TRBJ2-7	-	TGTGCCAGCAGCTTAGCCGCTAGCGGGGGGGCTCGGTACGAGCAGTACTTC	CASSLAASGGARYEQYF
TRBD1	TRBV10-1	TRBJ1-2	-	TGCGCCAGCAGTCCTCGGGACAGGGGATACGGCTACACCTTC	CASSPRDRGYGYTF
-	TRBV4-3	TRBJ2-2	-	TGCGCCAGCAGCCAAGTTGTCAGGGGGGCCACCGGGGAGCTGTTTTTT	CASSQVVRGATGELFF
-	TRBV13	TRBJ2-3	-	TGTGCCAGCAGTCCTCCGGGACTCTACACAGATACGCAGTATTTT	CASSPPGLYTDTQYF
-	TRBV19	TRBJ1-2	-	TGTGCCAGTATCCAGAATAATAACTATGGCTACACCTTC	CASIQNNNYGYTF
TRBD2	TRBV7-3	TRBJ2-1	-	TGTGCCAGCAGCCCGGGACTAGCGGGGGACAATGAGCAGTTCTTC	CASSPGLAGDNEQFF
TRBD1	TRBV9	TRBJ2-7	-	TGTGCCAGCAGCGCGGGACAGGCCCCCTACGAGCAGTACTTC	CASSAGQAPYEQYF
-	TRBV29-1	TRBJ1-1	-	TGCAGCGTTTATAAGGGGTTGAGGACTGAAGCTTTCTTT	CSVYKGLRTEAFF
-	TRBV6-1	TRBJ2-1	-	TGTGCCAGCAGTGAAGCGGCAGGGCGGGATGGGCAGTTCTTC	CASSEAAGRDGQFF
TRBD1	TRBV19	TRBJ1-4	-	TGTGCCAGTAGTAGGGGACAGCAAGAAAAACTGTTTTTT	CASSRGQQEKLFF